What follows describes a single T cell receptor (beta chain). This entry is derived from a study of blood T cell repertoires in COVID-19. Study at large: Sites in the United States, Italy and Spain provided acute and convalescent COVID-19 samples. PBMCs, B-cell-depleted T cells, or T cells were the source of the cDNA or gDNA that made up the material.

Original processing notes: Counts of nucleated cells, estimated from reference gene primer amplification, were obtained. TCRdb's copy holds only in-frame clones and misses some; the assay was immunoSEQ multiplex PCR. V, J and clone size were drawn from that table, and D and trimming were deduced from the DNA. The sample consists of around 90,000 clones, approximately 86% of them appearing once. The TCR comes from a woman between 65 and 79 years old with active or convalescent COVID-19. The sequencing input was peripheral blood.

The CDR3 DNA reads TGTGCCAGCAGCTTAGGTCTAGCGGCAAATGAGCAGTTCTTC. As protein: CASSLGLAANEQFF. The rearrangement joins TRBV7-2 to TRBJ2-1; 7 bases align to TRBD2. Germline CDR1 is SGHTA and CDR2 is FQGNSA. V lost 1 base, J lost 7 bases, and 4 bases stayed unmatched. The CDR3 is 14 amino acids.